Shown below are 9 T cell receptor beta chains from a single sample sequenced in a study of follicular helper T cells after annual influenza vaccination. TCRdb's copy holds only in-frame clones and misses some; the assay was immunoSEQ multiplex PCR. The table lists over 14,000 clones, 80% to 90% of them singletons. Time point denoted: 2014-2015 season, pre-vaccination. The specimen was CXCR5- memory CD4+ T cells sorted from blood, collected on the day of influenza vaccination. All receptors come from an adult who received the influenza vaccine.

The chain is built from TRBV4-1 and TRBJ1-5, with 7 bases aligning to TRBD1. The CDR3 sequence is 16 residues long. The J segment lost 3 bases and the V segment lost 2 bases, leaving 7 bases of the junction unmatched. Per the germline V gene, CDR1 is MGHRA and CDR2 is YSYEKL. The DNA of the CDR3 is TGCGCCAGCAGCCAATCGGCAGGGGGATACAATCAGCCCCAGCATTTT. Translation gives CASSQSAGGYNQPQHF.

Only one count was recorded for this clone. The rearrangement uses TRBV9 and TRBJ2-3; TRBD1 agrees at 7 bases. The CDR3 runs to 14 residues. Germline V lookup: CDR1 SGDLS, CDR2 YYNGEE. After removal of 6 bases from V and 2 bases from J, the junction contained 6 bases not matched to a gene. CDR3 residues: CASNRQGNTDTQYF. DNA of the CDR3: TGTGCCAGCAACAGACAGGGAAACACAGATACGCAGTATTTT.

The rearrangement joins TRBV7-2 to TRBJ2-2, with a possible D match to TRBD2 (7 bases). Trimming took off 2 bases at V and 6 bases at J, with 10 bases between the two ends. This CDR3 contains 14 residues. Germline CDR1 and CDR2: SGHTA and FQGNSA. DNA for the CDR3: TGTGCCAGCAGCTTACAGGGGAGGGCCGGGGAGCTGTTTTTT. Encoded protein: CASSLQGRAGELFF.

The V gene is TRBV28, the J gene TRBJ2-7; D remains unclear. The germline CDR1 and CDR2 sequences are MDHEN and SYDVKM. Trimming stripped 8 bases from V and 0 bases from J, with 11 bases between. The CDR3 totals 13 residues. Here the CDR3 reads CASFRPDSYEQYF. Written as DNA, the CDR3 is TGTGCCAGCTTCCGACCGGACTCCTACGAGCAGTACTTC.

The gene calls are TRBV4-3 and TRBJ1-4; D unclear. The germline CDR1 and CDR2 sequences are LGHNA and YSLEER. The CDR3 consists of 15 residues. The germline V and J ends were trimmed by 6 bases and 5 bases, with 16 bases remaining between them. CDR3 amino acids: CASSRLGQENEKLFF. The CDR3 DNA reads TGCGCCAGCAGTCGCTTAGGGCAGGAAAATGAAAAACTGTTTTTT.

The gene calls are TRBV28 and TRBJ1-2; 9 bases fit TRBD1. The CDR3 is made up of 14 amino acids. V dropped 6 bases and J dropped 4; count of bases not matched to a gene: 6. Looked up from germline, CDR1 is MDHEN and CDR2 is SYDVKM. CDR3 coding DNA: TGTGCCAGCAGGAGCCGGGACAGGGTCTATGGCTACACCTTC. Its protein product is CASRSRDRVYGYTF.

The V call is TRBV19, the J call TRBJ1-4; D is undetermined. Germline lookup yields CDR1 LNHDA and CDR2 SQIVND (reference sequence). This CDR3 has 12 amino acids. With 5 bases removed from V and 8 bases from J, the gap between germline ends came to 9 bases. CDR3 region: CASSPTSEKLFF. For the CDR3, the DNA is TGTGCCAGTAGTCCGACTTCAGAAAAACTGTTTTTT.

The chain recombines TRBV4-1 with TRBJ2-3; 12 positions match TRBD2. Trimming cost V 0 bases and J 2 bases; bases outside gene matches: 9. Germline loops: CDR1 MGHRA, CDR2 YSYEKL. CDR3 length: 19 residues. CDR3 loop: CASSQDLAGGPTDTDTQYF. The CDR3 coding sequence is TGCGCCAGCAGCCAAGATCTAGCGGGGGGGCCTACGGACACAGATACGCAGTATTTT.

This chain connects TRBV30 to TRBJ1-2; D is uncertain. Germline V gene data show CDR1 as GTSNPN and CDR2 as SVGIG (reference sequence). The CDR3 contains 13 residues. V was clipped by 4 bases and J by 2 bases, with 11 bases between them. The CDR3 reads CAWTRTTNYGYTF. In nucleotides, the CDR3 is TGTGCCTGGACTCGGACTACAAACTATGGCTACACCTTC.